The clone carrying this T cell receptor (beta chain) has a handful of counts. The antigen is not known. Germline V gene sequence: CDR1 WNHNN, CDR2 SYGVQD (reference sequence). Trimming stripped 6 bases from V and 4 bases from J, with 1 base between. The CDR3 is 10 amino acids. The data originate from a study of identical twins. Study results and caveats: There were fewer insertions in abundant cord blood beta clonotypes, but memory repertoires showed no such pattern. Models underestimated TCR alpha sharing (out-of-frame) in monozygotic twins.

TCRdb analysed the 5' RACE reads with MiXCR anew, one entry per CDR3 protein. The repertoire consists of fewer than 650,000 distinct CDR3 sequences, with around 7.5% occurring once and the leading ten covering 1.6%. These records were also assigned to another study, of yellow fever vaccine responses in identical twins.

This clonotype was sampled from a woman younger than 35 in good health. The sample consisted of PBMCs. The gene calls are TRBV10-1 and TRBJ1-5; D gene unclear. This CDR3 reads CASRNQPQHF. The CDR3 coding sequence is TGCGCCAGCAGGAATCAGCCCCAGCATTTT.